One and the same sample provided the 22 T cell receptor beta chains below, sequenced in a study of T cell responses to AZD1222 COVID-19 vaccine. Libraries were prepared by immunoSEQ multiplex PCR; TCRdb keeps only in-frame clonotypes and omits some of them. The sample gives over 85,000 clones, approximately 81% of which show up once; 15% to 20% is in the top ten. The sequenced sample was peripheral blood, obtained on day 0 of AZD1222 vaccination. These receptors came from an adult in good health.

This chain links TRBV6-1 with TRBJ1-5, with D uncertain. Deletions cut 3 bases from V and 2 bases from J, with 17 bases between. Germline V CDR1 and CDR2: MNHNS, SASEGT. The CDR3 has 17 residues. The CDR3 region is CASSDSGGRVGNQPQHF. For the CDR3, the DNA is TGTGCCAGCAGTGATTCGGGCGGACGGGTGGGCAATCAGCCCCAGCATTTT.

The chain couples TRBV7-9 to TRBJ2-3; 9 bases are shared with TRBD2. Germline V lookup: CDR1 SEHNR, CDR2 FQNEAQ (reference sequence). Unmatched junction bases numbered 14, after V lost 1 base and J lost 6 bases. The CDR3 is made up of 18 amino acids. CDR3: CASSLVRPAGGPGDTQYF. CDR3 sequence (DNA): TGTGCCAGCAGCTTAGTAAGACCAGCGGGGGGACCAGGGGATACGCAGTATTTT.

This clone occurred a few times. The genes are TRBV10-1 and TRBJ2-1; 8 positions match TRBD2. This CDR3 contains 16 residues. The germline V gene has CDR1 WNHNN and CDR2 SYGVQD (reference sequence). The trim removed 0 bases at V and 4 bases at J, leaving 5 bases unmatched. The CDR3: CASSESMAGGYNEQFF. The CDR3 coding sequence is TGCGCCAGCAGTGAGTCGATGGCGGGGGGATACAATGAGCAGTTCTTC.

The V call is TRBV27, the J call TRBJ1-6; perhaps TRBD1 as D (5 bases). V gave up 6 bases and J gave up 6 bases, with 15 bases separating them. The germline V gene encodes CDR1 MNHEY and CDR2 SMNVEV (reference sequence). The length of the CDR3 is 15 residues. CDR3 bases: TGTGCCAGCAGACCCCCGGGACGGATTAATTCACCCCTCCACTTT. Translating gives CASRPPGRINSPLHF.

The V call is TRBV30, the J call TRBJ1-1, with 7 bases identical to TRBD1. The germline V gene has CDR1 GTSNPN and CDR2 SVGIG (reference sequence). The V segment lost 7 bases and the J segment 6 bases; nucleotides outside the gene matches: 8. This CDR3 is built from 12 residues. The CDR3 region has the DNA TGTGCCTCAACGGACAGGATCGCTGAAGCTTTCTTT. This codes for CASTDRIAEAFF.

This rearrangement joins TRBV19 to TRBJ1-1; no clear D gene. The CDR3 extends over 15 amino acids. Germline-derived CDR1 and CDR2 are LNHDA and SQIVND (reference sequence). Trimming stripped 3 bases from V and 1 base from J, with 12 bases between. Here the CDR3 reads CASSILETKNTEAFF. CDR3 in DNA: TGTGCCAGTAGTATCCTCGAGACAAAGAACACTGAAGCTTTCTTT.

The chain links TRBV6-5 to TRBJ2-1; the D gene is possibly TRBD2 (7 bases). Germline CDR1 and CDR2: MNHEY and SVGAGI. There are 15 residues in the CDR3. V dropped 2 bases and J dropped 7 bases, with 15 bases sitting between them. The CDR3 DNA sequence: TGTGCCAGCAGTTACATGGGGGGGGCGAAAAATGAGCAGTTCTTC. Its translation is CASSYMGGAKNEQFF.

CDR3 DNA sequence: TGTGCCACCAGCAGAGATCGCGGGACTAGACGAACGAACACCGGGGAGCTGTTTTTT. This codes for CATSRDRGTRRTNTGELFF. The V gene is TRBV15, the J gene TRBJ2-2; TRBD2 aligns across 8 bases. V was clipped by 0 bases and J by 0 bases; unmatched bases: 9. Germline V gives CDR1 LNHNV, CDR2 YYDKDF (reference sequence). CDR3 length: 19 amino acids.

This chain links TRBV29-1 with TRBJ1-1; a weak D match, TRBD1 (5 bases). V lost 4 bases to trimming and J lost 2 bases, with 11 bases between them. Germline V gene sequence: CDR1 SQVTM, CDR2 ANQGSEA. This CDR3 region has 13 residues. The CDR3 DNA reads as TGCAGCGTTGGTGACAGAAGAAACACTGAAGCTTTCTTT. It is translated as CSVGDRRNTEAFF.

The V gene is TRBV7-2, the J gene TRBJ2-3; D gene ambiguous. In germline, CDR1 is SGHTA, CDR2 FQGNSA. Trimming took 1 base from V and 3 from J, leaving 11 bases between them. This CDR3 is built from 15 residues. The CDR3 sequence: CASSLGVARTDTQYF. The CDR3 region has the DNA TGTGCCAGCAGCTTAGGGGTGGCCAGGACAGATACGCAGTATTTT.

DNA of the CDR3: TGTGCCAGCAGTTCACTACAGGCAACTGAAGCTTTCTTT. It yields the protein CASSSLQATEAFF. The rearrangement uses TRBV6-6 and TRBJ1-1; D may be TRBD1 (5 bases). From germline, CDR1 is MNHNY and CDR2 SVGAGI (reference sequence). The V gene lost 4 bases and the J gene lost 5 bases, with 11 bases spanning the gap. CDR3 length: 13 residues.

The chain combines TRBV23-1 with TRBJ2-2; 10 bases fit TRBD2. TRBV23-1 is sorted into the ORF group, with uncertain function. The CDR3 is made up of 18 amino acids. Trimming took 5 bases from V and 1 from J; bases not matched to a gene: 10. CDR3 amino acids: CASSVVASGGLNTGELFF. CDR3 nucleotide sequence: TGCGCCAGCAGTGTGGTGGCTAGCGGGGGCCTGAACACCGGGGAGCTGTTTTTT.

This rearrangement joins TRBV7-8 to TRBJ2-5; D is unresolved. Germline CDR1 reads SGHVS; CDR2 reads FQNEAQ. Trimming removed 4 bases from V and 5 bases from J, with 5 bases in between. This CDR3 region has 11 residues. CDR3 coding DNA: TGTGCCAGCAGCTCCTTTGAGACCCAGTACTTC. Translated, it gives CASSSFETQYF.

The rearrangement joins TRBV27 to TRBJ1-5; D not resolved. The CDR3 has 15 residues. The V and J ends lost 6 bases and 1 base respectively, with 13 bases between them. Germline V CDR1 and CDR2: MNHEY, SMNVEV (reference sequence). CDR3 protein: CASSLLGTSNQPQHF. As DNA, the CDR3 is TGTGCCAGCAGCCTATTAGGTACGAGCAATCAGCCCCAGCATTTT.

This chain connects TRBV7-3 to TRBJ2-5; TRBD2 matches at 13 bases. In germline, CDR1 is SGHTA, CDR2 FQGTGA. The V gene end was trimmed by 5 bases and the J gene end by 7 bases; junction bases not matched to a gene: 10. This CDR3 is 16 amino acids long. DNA for the CDR3: TGTGCCAGCAGCACAACGGGACTAGCGGGGTCAAGGACCCAGTACTTC. Its protein is CASSTTGLAGSRTQYF.

The chain combines TRBV5-1 with TRBJ1-1; no clear D. The CDR3 is 13 amino acids. The V gene lost 4 bases and the J gene lost 1 base, with 8 bases spanning the gap. Looked up from germline, CDR1 is SGHRS and CDR2 is YFSETQ. The CDR3 DNA is TGCGCCAGCAGCACACGGGAGAACACTGAAGCTTTCTTT. As protein: CASSTRENTEAFF.

The chain recombines TRBV7-9 with TRBJ2-7; D ambiguous. Germline V CDR1 and CDR2: SEHNR, FQNEAQ (reference sequence). The CDR3 consists of 14 residues. The germline V and J ends were trimmed by 5 bases and 0 bases, with 11 bases remaining between them. In nucleotides, the CDR3 is TGTGCCAGCAGCACCCCACAAGGCTCCTACGAGCAGTACTTC. It is translated as CASSTPQGSYEQYF.

This clone was counted between two and nine times. J is TRBJ2-4 and V is TRBV14; no definite D call. The CDR3 loop spans 15 amino acids. CDR1 and CDR2 (germline): SGHDN, FVKESK. Between the trimmed V and J ends, which lost 3 bases and 0 bases, there was a span of 9 bases. The CDR3 DNA is TGTGCCAGCAGCCAGGTTTCGTTAGCCAAAAACATTCAGTACTTC. Amino acids: CASSQVSLAKNIQYF.

The chain is built from TRBV12-1 and TRBJ1-2; TRBD1, as called in the table, went unchecked against the DNA. TRBV12-1 is labeled a pseudogene. This CDR3 is built from 16 residues. The CDR3 spells CASSPRTGQTNYGYTF. Here the CDR3 DNA reads TGTGCCAGCAGCCCCAGGACAGGACAAACTAACTATGGCTACACCTTC.

The rearrangement uses TRBV4-1 and TRBJ1-1; D gene unclear. The CDR3 is 14 amino acids. Germline values: CDR1 MGHRA, CDR2 YSYEKL. V was trimmed by 1 base and J by 0 bases, leaving 6 bases between them. The CDR3 coding sequence is TGCGCCAGCAGCCAAGGGACGGTGAACACTGAAGCTTTCTTT. As protein: CASSQGTVNTEAFF.

J is TRBJ2-5 and V is TRBV5-1, with 10 nucleotides matching TRBD2. The germline CDR1 and CDR2 sequences are SGHRS and YFSETQ. Trimming cost V 1 base and J 2 bases; bases outside gene matches: 2. The CDR3 sequence is 15 residues long. CDR3 protein: CASSLLAGEQETQYF. The DNA of the CDR3 is TGCGCCAGCAGCTTGCTAGCGGGAGAACAAGAGACCCAGTACTTC.

The chain recombines TRBV5-5 with TRBJ1-2; the D gene is possibly TRBD1 (5 bases). This CDR3 region has 16 residues. V was clipped by 0 bases and J by 2 bases, with 14 bases between them. Germline V gives CDR1 SGHKS, CDR2 YYEKEE (reference sequence). The CDR3, as DNA: TGTGCCAGCAGCTTGGGGGGCCTGCAAACAAACTATGGCTACACCTTC. Translation gives CASSLGGLQTNYGYTF.